This is a list of T cell receptor beta chains from one sample in a study of blood T cell repertoires in COVID-19. Sequenced by immunoSEQ multiplex PCR; TCRdb stores in-frame clones only, minus some. The table includes fewer than 60,000 clones, approximately 83% detected once. The sample was peripheral blood. Receptor source: a man at least 80 years old with COVID-19, enrolled during active disease. Both conserved end residues are part of each CDR3. The order of the fields is V gene, J gene, D gene, clone size, CDR3 DNA, CDR3 protein. D genes are given only for firm matches. The size of a clone is reported for some rows only, either as once, few or many, or as a class for expanded clones.

TRBV5-1,TRBJ2-3,TRBD2,-,TGCGCCAGCAGCTTGGGTGGCGGGGGGGCCACAGATACGCAGTATTTT,CASSLGGGGATDTQYF
TRBV19,TRBJ2-7,TRBD1,-,TGTGCCAGTAGTATTCGGACAGGCTCCTACGAGCAGTACTTC,CASSIRTGSYEQYF
TRBV18,TRBJ1-1,-,-,TGTGCCAGCTCACCACCTAGTCAGGGCCCTTTTGACACTGAAGCTTTCTTT,CASSPPSQGPFDTEAFF
TRBV7-9,TRBJ1-3,-,-,TGTGCCAGCAGCATCTCAGGGGCCACGGGAAACACCATATATTTT,CASSISGATGNTIYF
TRBV11-2,TRBJ1-4,-,-,TGTGCCAGCAGCTACCGGGATGAAAAACTGTTTTTT,CASSYRDEKLFF
TRBV28,TRBJ1-5,TRBD1,-,TGTGCCAGCAGTTTAGGACAGGGAGATCAGCCCCAGCATTTT,CASSLGQGDQPQHF
TRBV7-9,TRBJ1-2,-,few,TGTGCCAGCTCCCCCCGGGAGTATGGCTACACCTTC,CASSPREYGYTF
TRBV19,TRBJ1-5,TRBD1,-,TGTGCCAGTAGTAAAACCGGGACAGGGGGGGTGGGCAATCAGCCCCAGCATTTT,CASSKTGTGGVGNQPQHF
TRBV5-1,TRBJ2-3,-,-,TGCGCCAGCAGCTTGGATCAGAGCACAGATACGCAGTATTTT,CASSLDQSTDTQYF
TRBV28,TRBJ2-7,TRBD1,-,TGTGCCAGCAGCGACAGGGGCTACGAGCAGTACTTC,CASSDRGYEQYF
TRBV7-2,TRBJ1-2,-,-,TGTGCCAGCAGCTTCCGGAGTTCTAACTATGGCTACACCTTC,CASSFRSSNYGYTF
TRBV7-8,TRBJ1-2,TRBD1,-,TGTGCCAGCAGCACCCGACAGGGTATGGATGGCTACACCTTC,CASSTRQGMDGYTF
TRBV6-6,TRBJ1-1,-,-,TGTGCCAGCCAGGCCGGGAAGGACACTGAAGCTTTCTTT,CASQAGKDTEAFF
TRBV18,TRBJ2-1,TRBD2,-,TGTGCCAGCTCACCACGTACAGCGGGGCCTATCGGTGAGCAGTTCTTC,CASSPRTAGPIGEQFF
TRBV24-1,TRBJ1-3,-,few,TGTGCCACCAGTGGCACTACTGGAAACACCATATATTTT,CATSGTTGNTIYF
TRBV3-1/TRBV3-2,TRBJ2-3,TRBD2,few,TGTGCCAGCAGCCAAGGAGCGGGGGAGGATACGCAGTATTTT,CASSQGAGEDTQYF
TRBV6-6,TRBJ1-1,-,once,TGTGCCAGCGTGGTCGGGACACCGGTCAACGGGGAAGCTTTCTTT,CASVVGTPVNGEAFF
TRBV24-1,TRBJ1-4,TRBD1,-,TGTGCCACCAGTGAAATGGGACAGGGGAATGGACGCGAAAAACTGTTTTTT,CATSEMGQGNGREKLFF
TRBV30,TRBJ1-3,-,-,TGTGCCTGGAGTGTAAGGGGGAACACCATATATTTT,CAWSVRGNTIYF
TRBV6-5,TRBJ1-5,TRBD1,-,TGTGCCAGCAGTTTCATGACAGGGAGCAATCAGCCCCAGCATTTT,CASSFMTGSNQPQHF
TRBV30,TRBJ2-3,TRBD2,-,TGTGCCTGGGCGACTAGCGGGAGGCAGTATTTT,CAWATSGRQYF
TRBV1,TRBJ2-7,-,-,TGCACCAGCAGCCAAGATCGGGCAGACAGTTACGAGCAGTACTTC,CTSSQDRADSYEQYF
TRBV5-4,TRBJ1-1,TRBD1,few,TGTGCCAGCACAGGGGGTGAAACACCGAACACTGAAGCTTTCTTT,CASTGGETPNTEAFF
TRBV9,TRBJ1-1,TRBD1,-,TGTGCCAGCAGCCAACTTTCAGGGGGCACTGAAGCTTTCTTT,CASSQLSGGTEAFF
TRBV4-3,TRBJ1-1,TRBD1,-,TGCGCCAGCAGCCAGGCCGACAGGGGGAGCACTGAAGCTTTCTTT,CASSQADRGSTEAFF
TRBV10-2,TRBJ2-5,TRBD1,-,TGCGCCAGCACCCCAGAGACAGGGCAAGAGACCCAGTACTTC,CASTPETGQETQYF
TRBV30,TRBJ2-3,TRBD2,-,TGTTCCCGCGGGGGGCCGAGCACAGATACGCAGTATTTT,CSRGGPSTDTQYF
TRBV11-2,TRBJ1-6,-,-,TGTGCCAGCAACGGAGTGAATTCACCCCTCCACTTT,CASNGVNSPLHF
TRBV5-4,TRBJ1-2,TRBD1,-,TGTGCCAGCAGCTCCCCCGGGACAGGGGAAGGTGGCTACACCTTC,CASSSPGTGEGGYTF
TRBV5-5,TRBJ1-2,TRBD1,-,TGTGCCAGCAGCTTGTCTGGGACAGGGAGCTATGGCTACACCTTC,CASSLSGTGSYGYTF
TRBV28,TRBJ2-7,-,-,TGTGCCAGCACCACACAGGGCGGAGGAAGGCACGAGCAGTACTTC,CASTTQGGGRHEQYF
TRBV27,TRBJ2-5,-,-,TGTGCCAGCAGCCTCGACAGGTACCAAGAGACCCAGTACTTC,CASSLDRYQETQYF
TRBV29-1,TRBJ1-2,-,-,TGCGGATCAGGGTGGGACTATGGCTACACCTTC,CGSGWDYGYTF
TRBV11-2,TRBJ1-1,TRBD1,-,TGTGCCAGCAGCCGACAGGGGGGGCTGAACACTGAAGCTTTCTTT,CASSRQGGLNTEAFF
TRBV6-5,TRBJ1-2,-,-,TGTGCCAGCAGTTATTGGGAGGGAGATGGCTACACCTTC,CASSYWEGDGYTF
TRBV18,TRBJ1-2,TRBD1,-,TGTGCCAGCTCATCGGGACAGGGAGGGTGCACCTTC,CASSSGQGGCTF
TRBV28,TRBJ1-5,TRBD1,-,TGTGCCAGCAGTTTGACAGGGAGTCATCAGCCCCAGCATTTT,CASSLTGSHQPQHF
TRBV7-8,TRBJ1-2,-,few,TGTGCCAGCAGCTTAGCGAGGCGTCCCTACTATGGCTACACCTTC,CASSLARRPYYGYTF
TRBV7-2,TRBJ2-1,TRBD2,-,TGTGCCAGCAGCTCCCCGCGGGCTAGCGGGAGGCCCGAGCAGTTCTTC,CASSSPRASGRPEQFF
TRBV14,TRBJ2-2,-,-,TGTGCCAGCAGCCAAGCCGAGCGGAACACCGGGGAGCTGTTTTTT,CASSQAERNTGELFF
TRBV12-5,TRBJ2-3,-,-,TGTGCTAGTGGTTCGAGTAGCGCAGATACGCAGTATTTT,CASGSSSADTQYF
TRBV7-9,TRBJ2-5,TRBD2,-,TGTGCCAGCAGCTTAGCTAAGGGACTAGCGGGAGACGGCCAAGAGACCCAGTACTTC,CASSLAKGLAGDGQETQYF
TRBV19,TRBJ1-5,-,-,TGTGCCGTCGGGGTTAATAATCAGCCCCAGCATTTT,CAVGVNNQPQHF